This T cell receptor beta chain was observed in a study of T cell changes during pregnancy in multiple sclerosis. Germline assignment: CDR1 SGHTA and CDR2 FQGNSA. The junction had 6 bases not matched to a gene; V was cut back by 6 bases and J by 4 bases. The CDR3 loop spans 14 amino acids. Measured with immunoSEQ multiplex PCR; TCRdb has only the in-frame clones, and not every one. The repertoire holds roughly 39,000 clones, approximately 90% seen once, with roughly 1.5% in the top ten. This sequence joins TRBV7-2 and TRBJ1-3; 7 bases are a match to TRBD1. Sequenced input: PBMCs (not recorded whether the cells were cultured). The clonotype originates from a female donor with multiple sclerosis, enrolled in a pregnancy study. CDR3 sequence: CASSNDRAGNTIYF. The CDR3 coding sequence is TGTGCCAGCAGTAACGACAGGGCCGGAAACACCATATATTTT. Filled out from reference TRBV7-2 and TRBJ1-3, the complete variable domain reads GAGVSQSPSNKVTEKGKDVELRCDPISGHTALYWYRQSLGQGLEFLIYFQGNSAPDKSGLPSDRFSAERTGGSVSTLTIQRTQQEDSAVYLCASSNDRAGNTIYFGEGSWLTVV.